Presented here are 4 T cell receptor beta chains from one specimen sequenced in a study of tumor-infiltrating lymphocytes in primary liver carcinoma (dated by TCRdb to between 2016 and 2019). These reads were obtained on an Illumina HiSeq 2500. A constant-region primer and ProtoScript II reverse transcriptase were used to reverse-transcribe TCRbeta-specific cDNA from roughly 480 ng total RNA. The TCRbeta libraries were prepared through three rounds of nested multiplex PCR following a slightly modified ARM-PCR procedure. The first two PCR rounds used multiplex TRBV1-TRBV30 forward primers with a Cbeta reverse primer, each for approximately 9 cycles. TCRdb reran the public reads through fastp at Q25 and MiXCR, keeping productive beta chains. Rows are unified per CDR3 protein, each entry keeping the most common DNA and genes. The sample includes about 320,000 distinct CDR3 sequences, with roughly 60% observed a single time. Roughly 9% of the sample comes from the top ten.

RNA from unsorted whole blood was extracted with TRIzol reagent, and germline DNA was obtained with the DNeasy Blood & Tissue kit. Input material: peripheral blood. The receptors here all came from a man aged 40-50 years with primary liver carcinoma and hepatitis B virus infection.

As regards this clonotype: A junction end diverges from the germline sequence, so it may reflect a read error. V is TRBV12-3 or TRBV12-4 and J is TRBJ1-6, with D possibly matching TRBD1 (6 bases). The length of the CDR3 is 14 residues. The CDR3 DNA follows: TGTGCCAGCAGTTTTTCGGGGGCCGAGTCACCCTTCCACTTT. It yields the protein CASSFSGAESPFHF.

There are many counts of this clonotype. The CDR3 bases are TGCGCCAGCAGCCAAGATTTAGGTGTTTCCTACGAGCAGTACTTC. Its translation is CASSQDLGVSYEQYF. The chain joins TRBV4-3 to TRBJ2-7; no clear D. Germline-derived CDR1 and CDR2 are LGHNA and YSLEER. The CDR3 contains 15 residues. V was clipped by 0 bases and J by 1 base, with 10 bases between them.

A note on this clonotype: This may arise from a read error, as a much more abundant clone is one base away. This chain uses TRBV12-3 or TRBV12-4 with TRBJ2-3, with D hard to call. This CDR3 spans 15 amino acids. The V end lost 7 bases, the J end lost 2 bases, and 16 bases lay between the germline ends. The CDR3 sequence is CASTIRTLITDTQYF. CDR3 DNA sequence: TGTGCCAGCACAATACGGACGTTAATCACAGATACGCAGTATTTT.

The rearrangement uses TRBV28 and TRBJ1-5, with D possibly matching TRBD1 (5 bases). This CDR3 has 12 amino acids. Germline CDR1 MDHEN, CDR2 SYDVKM. CDR3 protein: CWGRVSNQPQHF. The CDR3 region has the DNA TGTTGGGGGAGGGTGAGCAATCAGCCCCAGCATTTT.